This note documents a single TCR beta chain sequence. What it recognizes is unknown. These data come from a study of beta chain features in type 1 diabetes. Looking at the study overall: Age, gender, cell numbers and subset yield matched between patients and controls. Broader study findings: People with Type 1 diabetes carried modestly yet significantly shorter TCRB CDR3s in all four CD4+ subsets. Compared to healthy donors, patients appeared to have naive, central memory and Treg TCRB repertoires that were more alike.

Expressed TCRB transcripts got sequenced, as all isolated RNA was reverse transcribed. The table came from immunoSEQ multiplex PCR; TCRdb's copy has only in-frame clones and leaves some out. The table lists about 370,000 clones, around 9.6% of them singletons. Germline trimming cut 4 bases from V and 0 bases from J; bases unmatched to any gene: 6. Germline V gene sequence: CDR1 MNHNS, CDR2 SASEGT. The CDR3 runs 17 residues. This rearrangement joins TRBV6-1 to TRBJ2-6; TRBD1 matches 7 bases. Sample: central memory CD4+ T cells from blood. The TCR originated in a man younger than 45 with type 1 diabetes. The CDR3: CASSVGTASSGANVLTF. For the CDR3, the DNA is TGTGCCAGCAGTGTCGGGACAGCGAGCTCTGGGGCCAACGTCCTGACTTTC.